This TCR beta chain was documented in a study of blood T cells in healthy people across ages (dated by TCRdb to the mid-2010s). Notes on the research overall: In model experiments, template switching captured about one uniquely barcoded TCR beta cDNA molecule for every two T cells. The study measured age-related changes in TCR beta repertoire diversity using deep sequencing normalized with unique cDNA molecular identifiers. Four age groups were formed from the donors: young (average approximately 15 years), middle-aged (approximately 40), aged (about 68) and long-lived (around 82). For two donors (one aged 18 to 30 and one aged 80 or older), the study analyzed two additional independent replicas of 1 million unique cDNA reads from the same blood draw.

V drops 2 bases and J drops 1 base, leaving 12 bases in between. The CDR3 goes from the cysteine to the phenylalanine over 15 residues. Only the CDR3 DNA is retained, 45 bases long and in frame from the first base. Reading the germline V gene gives CDR1 SGDLS and CDR2 YYNGEE. Paper-wide results and their limitations: There was a strong correlation between observed TCR beta diversity and the percentage of naive T cells measured by flow cytometry. Because the CMV infection status of the donors was unknown, age-related changes in expanded clonotypes may potentially have been confounded. Observed TCR beta diversity per million T cells fell roughly linearly with age, and a significant reduction was already apparent by age around 40. Compared with the aged group, the long-lived group had more naive CD4+ T cells, fewer expanded clones and increased TCR diversity, a pattern suggesting age selection. Estimates of total diversity from one million sequenced T cells were regarded as lower bounds and underestimates. Since profiling was done on bulk unsorted PBMCs, naive and antigen-experienced compartments could not be conclusively compared.

Libraries came from 5' RACE. The sample was run on an Illumina HiSeq 2500. A second roughly 6 to 12 cycle PCR used a sample-barcoded 5' primer and a J-beta primer mix. A unique molecular identifier was introduced onto each TCR beta cDNA molecule by a template-switch 5' adaptor carrying 12 random nucleotides. At least 2.5 million CDR3-containing paired-end reads were obtained from each sample. First-strand cDNA was synthesized from all RNA with the Mint cDNA synthesis kit, primed by a TRBC-specific oligonucleotide. Following uracil-DNA glycosylase treatment, all cDNA underwent a first 18-cycle PCR with the universal primers M1SS and BC2_uni_R. The study's own analysis went as follows. Normalization of each sample was performed by random selection of 1 million high-quality reads, each carrying a distinct molecular identifier. Instead of being binned into consensus sequences, reads that shared molecular identifiers were thrown out. MiTCR, set to a Q25 quality threshold and the strictest error-elimination algorithm, was used for CDR3 identification, clonotype clustering and error correction. Lower-bound total TCR beta diversity was estimated with a nonparametric unseen species model using Euler transformation. TCRdb trimmed the raw reads at Q25, called clones with MiXCR and kept productive beta chains. Identical CDR3 proteins give one entry, which carries the most common genes and DNA. None of the V and J calls come from the authors' own analysis; TCRdb made them. Across this sample there are 780,000 or so distinct CDR3 sequences, with 20% to 25% seen only once. The ten largest make up around 3.6% of the sample.

Systemically healthy Caucasian individuals from Russia, around 38 in total and aged about 6 to 95 years, were included as donors. Each donor gave ten milliliters of peripheral blood, collected into EDTA-treated Vacutainer tubes. Ficoll-Paque density-gradient centrifugation was used to isolate PBMCs, with at least 6.5 million per sample. Trizol reagent was used to extract total RNA from the PBMCs, yielding at least 5 micrograms per sample. For every donor, an aliquot of PBMCs went through flow cytometry to measure the percentages of naive CD45RAhigh/CD27high T cells. This clonotype was detected a few times. The clone's antigen remains unknown. Base qualities are not provided; no much larger clone lies one nucleotide away. These data were also filed under a second study, of T cells of mothers and their children. As that second study puts it: Nine systemically healthy Caucasian individuals served as donors, namely three mothers together with their six children. cDNA synthesis used all of the extracted RNA, with roughly 1.5 ug of RNA in each 15 ul reaction. In the second PCR, sample barcodes and 2-4 random nucleotides were introduced via the M1S primer. More than 8 million TCR beta CDR3 reads were obtained from each mother, and some 3.2 million reads were obtained from each child. Thymic selection shapes the output of TCR recombination in a similar way in related and unrelated pairs, and inherited differences have a minor effect. Normalized repertoire overlap was always found to be slightly, but never significantly, higher in related mother-child pairs than in unrelated mother-child pairs. No persistent microchimeric T cell clones were found, with a detection sensitivity of approximately 100 clones per million clonotypes. To look for features that set related mother-child pairs apart from unrelated individuals, the researchers ran deep NGS to compare the TCR beta repertoires of mothers and children. On average, the children were about 12 +/- 4 years old, while the mothers were around 40 +/- 4 years old. After adapter ligation was performed with NEBNext reagents, the libraries were sequenced on an Illumina HiSeq 2000 with 100+100 nt paired-end reads. To prevent cross-contamination, the mother and child libraries were prepared one month apart and sequenced in separate runs. Between roughly 500,000 and 2,300,000 distinct TCR beta clonotypes were identified per donor. Naive TCR beta clonotypes were estimated from low-frequency clonotypes matched to each donor's FACS-determined naive share, without sorting.

The sequence came from a boy younger than 18 in good health. Sequenced input: blood. The chain was built from TRBV9 and TRBJ2-5; a weak D assignment points to TRBD1 (6 bases agree). The CDR3 protein: CASSVQTGFQETQYF. The DNA sequence reads TGTGCCAGCAGCGTTCAAACAGGGTTCCAAGAGACCCAGTACTTC.